The clone carrying this T cell receptor beta chain was observed a handful of times. This CDR3 comprises 19 residues. Germline-derived CDR1 and CDR2 are SGHVS and FQNEAQ. Trimming at V came to 2 bases and at J to 9 bases, leaving 20 bases not matched to a gene. This sample is drawn from a study of tumor-infiltrating lymphocytes in oesophageal squamous cell carcinoma. One entry per CDR3 protein, called by TCRdb with MiXCR from the PCR reads. The table lists about 14,000 distinct CDR3 sequences, around half of them singletons. The clonotype was recovered from a male donor with esophageal squamous cell carcinoma. Sample: blood. The rearrangement uses TRBV7-8 and TRBJ2-1; 9 bases are a match to TRBD2. The CDR3 coding sequence is TGTGCCAGCAGCTTATTCAGGGTTGGGGAGCGCGGGAGGGCCGGTGAGCAGTTCTTC. Translated, it gives CASSLFRVGERGRAGEQFF.